The 30 T cell receptor beta chains below were found in one sample sequenced in a study of shared clonotypes between healthy human individuals. The assay was immunoSEQ multiplex PCR, and TCRdb's table has in-frame clones only and misses some. The data contain fewer than 850,000 clones, less than 80% of them singletons. Sequencing input: memory CD4+ T cells sorted from blood. Indicated subset: CD45RA-negative fraction. These TCRs come from a woman in her twenties or thirties in good health.

The chain uses TRBV7-8 and TRBJ1-5; D ambiguous. CDR3 length equals 13 residues. The germline V and J ends were trimmed by 1 base and 8 bases, with 9 bases remaining between them. Germline loops: CDR1 SGHVS, CDR2 FQNEAQ. CDR3 protein: CASSLGPGEPQHF. DNA of the CDR3: TGTGCCAGCAGCTTAGGACCGGGAGAGCCCCAGCATTTT. The full variable domain, with the rest looked up from reference TRBV7-8 and TRBJ1-5, is GAGVSQSPRYKVAKRGQDVALRCDPISGHVSLFWYQQALGQGPEFLTYFQNEAQLDKSGLPSDRFFAERPEGSVSTLKIQRTQQEDSAVYLCASSLGPGEPQHFGDGTRLSIL.

Concerning this clone itself: The same CDR3 can be traced to other DNA sequences in this sample. The chain has TRBV28 and TRBJ1-1; D is uncertain. Germline V lookup: CDR1 MDHEN, CDR2 SYDVKM. The CDR3 has 11 amino acids. Trimming pared 2 bases from V and 5 bases from J, leaving 3 bases between. The CDR3 sequence: CASSLLTEAFF. The CDR3 nucleotides read TGTGCCAGCAGTTTACTGACTGAAGCTTTCTTT.

This chain joins TRBV7-9 and TRBJ2-1; TRBD2 is a possible D gene (6 bases). CDR3 size: 14 residues. CDR1 is SEHNR, CDR2 FQNEAQ, per germline (reference sequence). The germline V and J ends were trimmed by 7 bases and 6 bases, with 16 bases remaining between them. CDR3 DNA sequence: TGTGCCAGCACAAGACTAGAACAAGGCAATGAGCAGTTCTTC. This codes for CASTRLEQGNEQFF.

The chain employs TRBV7-9 and TRBJ1-4; no reliable D call. V was cut by 5 bases and J by 8 bases, with 21 bases left in between. The CDR3 is 16 amino acids. In germline, CDR1 is SEHNR, CDR2 FQNEAQ (reference sequence). CDR3: CASSPGSARVGEKLFF. The CDR3 DNA reads as TGTGCCAGCAGCCCCGGGTCAGCTAGAGTGGGGGAAAAACTGTTTTTT.

This clone was detected ten times or more. J is TRBJ2-6 and V is TRBV2; 8 nucleotides match TRBD1. This CDR3 is 19 amino acids long. CDR1 and CDR2 from the germline V gene are SNHLY and FYNNEI. The V gene end was trimmed by 6 bases and the J gene end by 0 bases; junction bases not matched to a gene: 13. CDR3 residues: CASSYTGGPYGSGANVLTF. DNA of the CDR3: TGTGCCAGCAGCTACACAGGGGGTCCTTACGGCTCTGGGGCCAACGTCCTGACTTTC. Based on the CDR3 plus reference TRBV2 and TRBJ2-6, the full variable domain is EPEVTQTPSHQVTQMGQEVILRCVPISNHLYFYWYRQILGQKVEFLVSFYNNEISEKSEIFDDQFSVERPDGSNFTLKIRSTKLEDSAMYFCASSYTGGPYGSGANVLTFGAGSRLTVL.

The J gene is TRBJ2-5, the V gene TRBV28; 13 nucleotides line up with TRBD2. The J segment lost 2 bases and the V segment lost 4 bases, leaving 4 bases of the junction unmatched. The CDR3 covers 16 residues. Germline V CDR1 and CDR2: MDHEN, SYDVKM. CDR3 protein: CASSSSLAGGQETQYF. The CDR3 region has the DNA TGTGCCAGCAGTTCCTCACTAGCGGGAGGGCAAGAGACCCAGTACTTC.

The CDR3 DNA is TGCGCCAGCAGGGACTTGAGCACAGATACGCAGTATTTT. It specifies CASRDLSTDTQYF. V gene TRBV10-2 combines with J gene TRBJ2-3, with TRBD2 as a possible D gene (5 bases). The length of the CDR3 is 13 residues. Germline CDR1 reads WSHSY; CDR2 reads SAAADI. The V and J ends lost 6 bases and 0 bases respectively, with 7 bases between them.

The chain employs TRBV2 and TRBJ1-2, with TRBD1 matching 8 bases. The germline V gene has CDR1 SNHLY and CDR2 FYNNEI. V was clipped by 4 bases and J by 11 bases; unmatched bases: 18. This CDR3 contains 16 residues. The CDR3 sequence is CASSALVVGTGPLYTF. Here the CDR3 DNA reads TGTGCCAGCAGTGCTTTGGTCGTAGGGACAGGACCACTTTACACCTTC.

The chain joins TRBV28 to TRBJ2-3; the match to TRBD2 covers 11 bases. This CDR3 spans 16 amino acids. J was trimmed by 1 base and V by 6 bases; bases with no gene match: 6. Germline values: CDR1 MDHEN, CDR2 SYDVKM. The DNA of the CDR3 is TGTGCCAGCAGGGCCGGGACTAGCGGAGGCACAGATACGCAGTATTTT. Residues: CASRAGTSGGTDTQYF.

As concerns this clone: One junction end does not reproduce the germline sequence, and a read error may be involved. The chain uses TRBV5-1 and TRBJ2-6; either TRBD1 or TRBD2 may fit D (6 bases each). This CDR3 is built from 15 residues. The germline V gene has CDR1 SGHRS and CDR2 YFSETQ. The CDR3 sequence is CASSPGGAGANVPTF. DNA for the CDR3: TGCGCCAGCAGCCCTGGCGGGGCAGGGGCCAACGTCCCGACTTTC.

The rearrangement joins TRBV18 to TRBJ2-5; 7 positions match TRBD1. Per the germline V gene, CDR1 is KGHSH and CDR2 is LQKENI. The CDR3 runs 13 residues. V lost 6 bases and J lost 3; bases outside the gene matches: 4. The CDR3 nucleotides read TGTGCCAGCTCGAACAGGGGAAAAGAGACCCAGTACTTC. This sequence encodes CASSNRGKETQYF.

This chain uses TRBV29-1 with TRBJ1-2; unclear D gene. The germline V and J ends were trimmed by 0 bases and 5 bases, with 10 bases remaining between them. This CDR3 spans 13 amino acids. Germline V gene sequence: CDR1 SQVTM, CDR2 ANQGSEA. The CDR3: CSVEDLLGYGYTF. In DNA form, the CDR3 reads TGCAGCGTTGAAGATCTTCTGGGATATGGCTACACCTTC. The full variable domain, its missing parts supplied by reference TRBV29-1 and TRBJ1-2, is SAVISQKPSRDICQRGTSLTIQCQVDSQVTMMFWYRQQPGQSLTLIATANQGSEATYESGFVIDKFPISRPNLTFSTLTVSNMSPEDSSIYLCSVEDLLGYGYTFGSGTRLTVV.

The V call is TRBV29-1, the J call TRBJ1-2; the match to TRBD1 covers 8 bases. The CDR3 spans 12 residues. Looked up from germline, CDR1 is SQVTM and CDR2 is ANQGSEA. The CDR3 here is CSSTDRVDGYTF. The CDR3 nucleotides read TGCAGTTCCACGGACAGGGTGGATGGCTACACCTTC.

The gene calls are TRBV15 and TRBJ2-5; possibly TRBD2 for D (6 bases). The CDR3 is 17 residues long. V dropped 4 bases and J dropped 5 bases, with 23 bases sitting between them. Per the germline V gene, CDR1 is LNHNV and CDR2 is YYDKDF (reference sequence). CDR3 bases: TGTGCCACCAGCAAGGGTCCTGGAGGAGGGCCCGAGGAGACCCAGTACTTC. This gives the protein CATSKGPGGGPEETQYF.

This CDR3 is CASSLARRGTVRDPQYF. For the CDR3, the DNA is TGCGCCAGCAGCTTGGCCAGGCGAGGGACAGTACGAGACCCGCAGTATTTT. The chain carries TRBV5-1 and TRBJ2-3; 7 nucleotides match TRBD1. V dropped 0 bases and J dropped 10; count of bases not matched to a gene: 17. Germline loops: CDR1 SGHRS, CDR2 YFSETQ. The CDR3 has 17 residues.

About this clone: This specimen includes other DNA sequences encoding the same CDR3. The rearrangement links TRBV28 to TRBJ1-2; 7 bases are a match to TRBD1. CDR1 is MDHEN and CDR2 is SYDVKM in the germline V gene. The junction had 7 bases not matched to a gene; V was cut back by 6 bases and J by 0 bases. The length of the CDR3 is 15 residues. In DNA, the CDR3 is TGTGCCAGCAGCCTGACAGGGCCTTCTAACTATGGCTACACCTTC. It encodes CASSLTGPSNYGYTF.

This clone has just one count. The chain uses TRBV10-3 and TRBJ2-7, with unresolved D. V was pared by 6 bases and J by 2 bases, with 8 bases between. CDR1 is ENHRY and CDR2 is SYGVKD in the germline V gene. There are 12 residues in the CDR3. The CDR3 region is CAISDTPYEQYF. The CDR3 coding sequence is TGTGCCATCAGCGACACCCCCTACGAGCAGTACTTC.

This clone was seen just once. J is TRBJ2-5 and V is TRBV5-1; 7 bases fit TRBD1. The ends lost 4 bases at V and 4 bases at J; junction bases unmatched: 10. Germline-derived CDR1 and CDR2 are SGHRS and YFSETQ. The CDR3 is made up of 15 amino acids. The CDR3 here is CASSPTGTSGETQYF. DNA for the CDR3: TGCGCCAGCAGCCCGACAGGGACCTCGGGAGAGACCCAGTACTTC. The full variable domain, rest sourced from reference TRBV5-1 and TRBJ2-5, is KAGVTQTPRYLIKTRGQQVTLSCSPISGHRSVSWYQQTPGQGLQFLFEYFSETQRNKGNFPGRFSGRQFSNSRSEMNVSTLELGDSALYLCASSPTGTSGETQYFGPGTRLLVL.

The V gene is TRBV6-5, the J gene TRBJ2-1, with 9 bases matching TRBD2. The V segment lost 5 bases and the J segment 9 bases; nucleotides outside the gene matches: 8. The V gene's germline CDR1 is MNHEY and CDR2 SVGAGI. This CDR3 spans 14 amino acids. CDR3 in DNA: TGTGCCAGCAGTCCCAGCGGGAGGCGTGGTGAGCAGTTCTTC. This encodes CASSPSGRRGEQFF.

This chain joins TRBV5-6 and TRBJ1-2, with unresolved D. Per the germline V gene, CDR1 is SGHDT and CDR2 is YYEEEE. This CDR3 comprises 14 residues. V was clipped by 1 base and J by 3 bases, with 10 bases between them. CDR3 loop: CASSLLETDYGYTF. CDR3 bases: TGTGCCAGCAGCTTGCTGGAAACGGACTATGGCTACACCTTC.

The V call is TRBV6-5, the J call TRBJ2-6; D perhaps matches TRBD1 (5 bases). With 4 bases removed from V and 3 bases from J, the gap between germline ends came to 7 bases. CDR3 length: 14 amino acids. Germline assignment: CDR1 MNHEY and CDR2 SVGAGI. CDR3 nucleotide sequence: TGTGCCAGCAGTTGGGGCGGTGGGGCCAACGTCCTGACTTTC. This translates into CASSWGGGANVLTF.

V is TRBV12-2 and J is TRBJ1-2; the table assigns TRBD1, which was not confirmed against the DNA. TRBV12-2 is described as a pseudogene. The CDR3 runs 15 residues. CDR3 protein: CASRLALNINYGYTF. CDR3 nucleotides: TGTGCAAGTCGCTTAGCGCTTAACATTAACTATGGCTACACCTTC.

This chain links TRBV9 with TRBJ1-2; D gene ambiguous. The CDR3 covers 15 residues. Germline CDR1 and CDR2: SGDLS and YYNGEE. Trimming shortened V by 0 bases and J by 0 bases, and 9 bases separated the two germline ends. CDR3 sequence (DNA): TGTGCCAGCAGCGTAGAGGAGGGAGCTAACTATGGCTACACCTTC. Amino acids: CASSVEEGANYGYTF.

This chain uses TRBV18 with TRBJ2-7; TRBD1 matches at 11 bases. Trimming at V came to 3 bases and at J to 11 bases, leaving 3 bases not matched to a gene. CDR1 is KGHSH, CDR2 LQKENI, per germline. The CDR3 sequence is 12 residues long. CDR3 bases: TGTGCCAGCTCACCGGGACAGGGGGTTGAGTACTTC. Its translation is CASSPGQGVEYF.

The rearrangement links TRBV28 to TRBJ2-5, with D possibly TRBD2 on 7 matching bases. CDR1 is MDHEN, CDR2 SYDVKM, per germline. The CDR3 sequence is 14 residues long. V dropped 2 bases and J dropped 1 base, with 8 bases sitting between them. CDR3 bases: TGTGCCAGCAGTTTAGCGGGGGCCCAAGAGACCCAGTACTTC. It translates to CASSLAGAQETQYF. Supplemented by reference TRBV28 and TRBJ2-5, the full variable domain reads DVKVTQSSRYLVKRTGEKVFLECVQDMDHENMFWYRQDPGLGLRLIYFSYDVKMKEKGDIPEGYSVSREKKERFSLILESASTNQTSMYLCASSLAGAQETQYFGPGTRLLVL.

The rearrangement uses TRBV4-1 and TRBJ2-7; 10 bases are shared with TRBD2. This CDR3 contains 14 residues. Trimming cost V 8 bases and J 4 bases; bases outside gene matches: 8. CDR1 is MGHRA and CDR2 is YSYEKL in the germline V gene. This CDR3 is CASSLGTSAYEQYF. For the CDR3, the DNA is TGCGCCAGCTCCCTAGGGACTAGCGCGTACGAGCAGTACTTC.

The chain uses TRBV25-1 and TRBJ1-6; D gene uncertain. This CDR3 is 16 amino acids long. Germline V CDR1 and CDR2: MGHDK, SYGVNS. Trimming cost V 1 base and J 8 bases, with 15 bases left between them. Here the CDR3 DNA reads TGTGCCAGCAGTGAATTAGAAGGTGGCACCGATTCACCCCTCCACTTT. Translation: CASSELEGGTDSPLHF.

The rearrangement joins TRBV19 to TRBJ2-1, with D possibly matching TRBD2 (5 bases). Trimming left V 7 bases short and J 7 bases short, with 20 bases between. This CDR3 is built from 15 residues. Germline assignment: CDR1 LNHDA and CDR2 SQIVND (reference sequence). CDR3 amino acids: CASTFASGPVNEQFF. In DNA form, the CDR3 reads TGTGCCAGTACATTCGCCAGCGGACCGGTAAATGAGCAGTTCTTC.

Only one count was recorded for this clone. The chain carries TRBV5-6 and TRBJ2-3; 9 positions match TRBD2. CDR3 length equals 17 residues. V was pared by 0 bases and J by 2 bases, with 7 bases of the junction left unmatched. The germline V gene encodes CDR1 SGHDT and CDR2 YYEEEE. Here the CDR3 reads CASSLGTSGLITDTQYF. CDR3 DNA sequence: TGTGCCAGCAGCTTGGGAACTAGCGGGTTGATCACAGATACGCAGTATTTT.

The chain couples TRBV14 to TRBJ2-1, with 11 bases aligning to TRBD1. The CDR3 totals 16 residues. V dropped 3 bases and J dropped 6; count of bases not matched to a gene: 7. Per the germline V gene, CDR1 is SGHDN and CDR2 is FVKESK. The CDR3 loop reads CASSQAGTGGRNEQFF. The CDR3 DNA reads as TGTGCCAGCAGCCAGGCCGGGACAGGGGGTCGCAATGAGCAGTTCTTC. Complete variable domain (other parts from reference TRBV14 and TRBJ2-1): EAGVTQFPSHSVIEKGQTVTLRCDPISGHDNLYWYRRVMGKEIKFLLHFVKESKQDESGMPNNRFLAERTGGTYSTLKVQPAELEDSGVYFCASSQAGTGGRNEQFFGPGTRLTVL.